The rows below give T cell receptor beta chains drawn from one sample of a study of control samples from healthy donors and cancer patients. Only in-frame clones appear in the TCRdb table, and some are missing; sequencing was by immunoSEQ multiplex PCR. The sample shows about 160,000 clones, around 96% of them seen only once. The sequenced sample was blood. Source of these receptors: a woman in her twenties or thirties in good health. The CDR3 runs from the conserved cysteine through the conserved F or W. The D gene is left open where the match is weak. Size tells how often a clone was seen (once, few, many) or the class of an expanded clone, and some rows leave it out.

J	size	V	D	CDR3	DNA
TRBJ2-2	NA	TRBV10-1	TRBD1	CASSYRTGDSGELFF	TGCGCCAGCAGTTACAGGACAGGGGATTCCGGGGAGCTGTTTTTT
TRBJ1-3	NA	TRBV28	NA	CASSLGQGNTIYF	TGTGCCAGCAGCCTCGGACAGGGAAACACCATATATTTT
TRBJ1-5	NA	TRBV7-2	TRBD1	CASSPHGTGLQHF	TGTGCCAGCAGCCCCCACGGGACAGGGCTCCAGCATTTT
TRBJ1-5	NA	TRBV25-1	NA	CASSEYYSNQPQHF	TGTGCCAGCAGTGAATATTATAGCAATCAGCCCCAGCATTTT
TRBJ1-5	NA	TRBV4-1	NA	CASSQGGAQAQHF	TGCGCCAGCAGCCAAGGGGGGGCACAGGCCCAGCATTTT
TRBJ1-2	NA	TRBV6-5	NA	CASRADVASYGYTF	TGTGCCAGCAGGGCCGACGTGGCGTCGTATGGCTACACCTTC
TRBJ2-7	NA	TRBV5-4	NA	CASSRAGVYEQYF	TGTGCCAGCAGCAGGGCCGGGGTCTACGAGCAGTACTTC
TRBJ1-5	NA	TRBV10-3	TRBD1	CAISESPTGRGNQPQHF	TGTGCCATCAGTGAGTCGCCGACAGGGAGAGGCAATCAGCCCCAGCATTTT
TRBJ2-1	NA	TRBV4-2	TRBD1	CASSSFGTVEQFF	TGTGCCAGCAGCTCCTTCGGGACAGTTGAGCAGTTCTTC
TRBJ1-2	NA	TRBV6-5	NA	CASSRGSVEHGYTF	TGTGCCAGCAGTAGGGGCTCGGTCGAGCATGGCTACACCTTC
TRBJ2-1	once	TRBV28	NA	CASSFGYNEQFF	TGTGCCAGCAGTTTTGGGTACAATGAGCAGTTCTTC
TRBJ1-2	NA	TRBV27	TRBD1	CASRTGGGYTF	TGTGCCAGCAGGACAGGGGGTGGCTACACCTTC
TRBJ2-1	NA	TRBV2	TRBD2	CARGLANEQFF	TGTGCCAGGGGACTAGCAAATGAGCAGTTCTTC
TRBJ1-6	NA	TRBV19	NA	CASSTPLGGSSYNSPLHF	TGTGCCAGTAGTACCCCGTTGGGGGGCAGCTCCTATAATTCACCCCTCCACTTT
TRBJ1-3	NA	TRBV30	TRBD1	CAWSLTGIGNTIYF	TGTGCCTGGAGTCTGACAGGGATTGGAAACACCATATATTTT
TRBJ1-1	NA	TRBV3-1/TRBV3-2	NA	CASSPGHTLPQAFF	TGTGCCAGCAGTCCTGGACACACACTGCCGCAGGCTTTCTTT
TRBJ2-7	NA	TRBV6-6	TRBD1	CASSYSGGQGYF	TGTGCCAGCAGTTACTCGGGGGGACAGGGTTACTTC
TRBJ1-1	NA	TRBV7-2	TRBD1	CASSSGQGFGSNTEAFF	TGTGCCAGCAGCTCCGGACAGGGGTTCGGGAGTAACACTGAAGCTTTCTTT
TRBJ2-7	NA	TRBV30	NA	CALNKPGATYEQYF	TGTGCCTTAAATAAACCGGGAGCGACCTACGAGCAGTACTTC
TRBJ1-1	NA	TRBV6-5	NA	CASSYGTGTGAFF	TGTGCCAGCAGTTACGGGACCGGGACTGGAGCTTTCTTT
TRBJ1-5	NA	TRBV6-1	NA	CASSEGRYNQPQHF	TGTGCCAGCAGTGAAGGCCGGTACAATCAGCCCCAGCATTTT
TRBJ1-4	NA	TRBV28	NA	CALRGEDPGEKLFF	TGTGCCTTGAGAGGGGAGGACCCAGGTGAAAAACTGTTTTTT
TRBJ2-1	NA	TRBV21-1	NA	CASSISRDEASYNEQFF	TGTGCCAGCAGCATCTCCCGGGACGAGGCTTCCTACAATGAGCAGTTCTTC
TRBJ1-2	NA	TRBV4-1	NA	CASSQETTIGRVSYGYTF	TGCGCCAGCAGCCAAGAGACCACCATCGGCAGGGTTTCGTATGGCTACACCTTC
TRBJ2-1	NA	TRBV5-1	NA	CASSPAGSYNEQFF	TGCGCCAGCAGCCCGGCCGGCTCCTACAATGAGCAGTTCTTC
TRBJ1-1	NA	TRBV7-9	TRBD1	CASSWGQGDTEAFF	TGTGCCAGCAGCTGGGGACAGGGGGACACTGAAGCTTTCTTT
TRBJ2-7	NA	TRBV27	NA	CASSLVGTYEQYF	TGTGCCAGCAGTTTAGTCGGAACCTACGAGCAGTACTTC
TRBJ2-1	NA	TRBV11-3	NA	CASSPTGIRHNEQFF	TGTGCCAGCAGCCCTACAGGGATTAGGCACAATGAGCAGTTCTTC
TRBJ2-2	NA	TRBV6-5	NA	CASNTGLQNTGELFF	TGTGCCAGCAATACAGGGTTACAGAACACCGGGGAGCTGTTTTTT
TRBJ2-7	NA	TRBV6-5	TRBD2	CASAQGTSGSYEQYF	TGTGCCAGCGCACAGGGGACTAGCGGCTCGTACGAGCAGTACTTC
TRBJ1-6	NA	TRBV30	NA	CAWSVQGTYNSPLHF	TGTGCCTGGAGTGTCCAAGGCACCTATAATTCACCCCTCCACTTT
TRBJ2-3	once	TRBV7-6	NA	CASSLHRAPDTQYF	TGTGCCAGCAGCTTACACAGGGCTCCAGATACGCAGTATTTT
TRBJ2-5	NA	TRBV5-1	NA	CASSFSVGNYQETQYF	TGCGCCAGCAGCTTTTCAGTCGGAAATTACCAAGAGACCCAGTACTTC
TRBJ1-5	NA	TRBV13	TRBD1	CASSLRTGGILNQPQHF	TGTGCCAGCAGCTTAAGGACAGGGGGTATCCTCAATCAGCCCCAGCATTTT
TRBJ2-3	NA	TRBV18	NA	CASSPPGRATDTQYF	TGTGCCAGCTCCCCCCCCGGCCGAGCCACAGATACGCAGTATTTT
TRBJ1-2	NA	TRBV5-1	TRBD1	CASSGSTGQGHGYTF	TGCGCCAGCAGCGGAAGCACCGGACAGGGACACGGCTACACCTTC
TRBJ1-6	once	TRBV7-8	NA	CASSTDSYSPLHF	TGTGCCAGCAGCACGGACAGCTATTCACCCCTCCACTTT
TRBJ2-7	few	TRBV30	NA	CAWSGTHEQYF	TGTGCCTGGAGTGGGACTCACGAGCAGTACTTC
TRBJ2-5	NA	TRBV7-2	TRBD2	CASSAGGTQETQYF	TGTGCCAGCAGCGCGGGAGGGACTCAAGAGACCCAGTACTTC
TRBJ2-1	once	TRBV7-2	NA	CASSSGQGGNEQFF	TGTGCCAGCAGCTCGGGGCAGGGGGGTAATGAGCAGTTCTTC
TRBJ2-2	NA	TRBV10-3	NA	CAISVDSGELFF	TGTGCCATCAGTGTTGACTCCGGGGAGCTGTTTTTT
TRBJ2-7	once	TRBV11-2	NA	CASSVLNEQYF	TGTGCCAGCAGCGTCCTCAACGAGCAGTACTTC
TRBJ1-1	NA	TRBV9	NA	CASGGLDEAFF	TGTGCCAGCGGGGGATTGGATGAAGCTTTCTTT
TRBJ1-5	NA	TRBV20-1	NA	CSASSGNQPQHF	TGCAGTGCTAGTTCGGGAAATCAGCCCCAGCATTTT
TRBJ2-2	NA	TRBV2	NA	CASFRRGTGELFF	TGTGCCAGCTTCCGTCGGGGGACCGGGGAGCTGTTTTTT
TRBJ1-1	NA	TRBV11-2	NA	CASSPGPVRAFF	TGTGCCAGCAGTCCGGGCCCCGTGAGAGCTTTCTTT
TRBJ1-1	NA	TRBV7-9	TRBD1	CASSPDRDTEAFF	TGTGCCAGCAGCCCGGACAGGGACACTGAAGCTTTCTTT
TRBJ1-5	once	TRBV6-6	NA	CASSYSSRESQPQHF	TGTGCCAGCAGTTACTCCTCCAGGGAGAGTCAGCCCCAGCATTTT
TRBJ2-1	once	TRBV3-1/TRBV3-2	TRBD2	CASSQSPSGARYNEQFF	TGTGCCAGCAGCCAAAGCCCTAGCGGCGCAAGGTACAATGAGCAGTTCTTC
TRBJ2-7	NA	TRBV10-3	NA	CATGSGGSYEQYF	TGTGCCACAGGGAGTGGGGGCTCCTACGAGCAGTACTTC
TRBJ1-2	NA	TRBV5-1	TRBD1	CASSLGDRASGGYTF	TGCGCCAGCAGCCTAGGGGACAGGGCTTCGGGGGGCTACACCTTC
TRBJ2-1	NA	TRBV5-1	TRBD2	CASSGTGTSGSNEQFF	TGCGCCAGCAGCGGTACCGGGACTAGCGGGAGTAATGAGCAGTTCTTC
TRBJ2-5	NA	TRBV3-1/TRBV3-2	TRBD1	CASSQRTGVETQYF	TGTGCCAGCAGCCAGAGGACAGGGGTAGAGACCCAGTACTTC
TRBJ2-3	NA	TRBV7-9	NA	CASSLDWSAFPYF	TGTGCCAGCAGCTTAGATTGGTCCGCGTTCCCGTATTTT
TRBJ2-1	NA	TRBV11-2	TRBD2	CASSQRTSGSYNEQFF	TGTGCCAGCAGCCAAAGGACTAGCGGCTCCTACAATGAGCAGTTCTTC
TRBJ1-6	NA	TRBV5-1	TRBD1	CASSLGAPDRANNSPLHF	TGCGCCAGCAGCTTGGGGGCCCCCGACAGGGCCAATAATTCACCCCTCCACTTT
TRBJ1-2	NA	TRBV6-5	TRBD1	CASSKRQGFGYTF	TGTGCCAGCAGTAAACGACAGGGATTTGGCTACACCTTC